This T cell receptor (beta chain) was captured in a study of blood T cell repertoires in COVID-19. Profiled with immunoSEQ multiplex PCR; TCRdb holds only in-frame clones, not every one. This sample has under 250,000 clones, with 83% found just once. Trimming shortened V by 4 bases and J by 5 bases, and 14 bases separated the two germline ends. CDR3 size: 13 residues. Germline lookup yields CDR1 SQVTM and CDR2 ANQGSEA. The V gene is TRBV29-1, the J gene TRBJ1-1; weak D call: TRBD1 (5 bases). The receptor comes from a woman aged 50 to 60 who had been exposed to COVID-19. The sample consisted of PBMCs or T cells enriched from blood (not recorded which). The CDR3 here is CSVGDQGGTEAFF. The CDR3 coding sequence is TGCAGCGTTGGGGACCAGGGAGGGACTGAAGCTTTCTTT.